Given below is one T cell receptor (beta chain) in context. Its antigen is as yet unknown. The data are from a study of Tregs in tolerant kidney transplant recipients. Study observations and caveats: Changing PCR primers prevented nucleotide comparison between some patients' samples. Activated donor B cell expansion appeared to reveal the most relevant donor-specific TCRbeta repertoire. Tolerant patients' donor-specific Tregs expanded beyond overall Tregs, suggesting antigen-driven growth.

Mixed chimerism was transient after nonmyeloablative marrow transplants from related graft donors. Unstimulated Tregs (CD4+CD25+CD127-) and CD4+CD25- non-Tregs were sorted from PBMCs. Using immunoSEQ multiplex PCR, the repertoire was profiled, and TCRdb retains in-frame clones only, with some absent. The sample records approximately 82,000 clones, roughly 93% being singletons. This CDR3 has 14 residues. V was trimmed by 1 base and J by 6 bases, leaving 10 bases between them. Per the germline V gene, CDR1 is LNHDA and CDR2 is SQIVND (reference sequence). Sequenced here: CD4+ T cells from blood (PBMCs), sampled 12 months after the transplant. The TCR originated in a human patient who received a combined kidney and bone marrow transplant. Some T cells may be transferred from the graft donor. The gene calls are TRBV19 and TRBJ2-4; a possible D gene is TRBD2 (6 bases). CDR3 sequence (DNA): TGTGCCAGTAGTATAGCCCAGGGAGGAAACATTCAGTACTTC. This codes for CASSIAQGGNIQYF.